This T cell receptor beta chain was obtained from a study of blood T cell repertoires in COVID-19. Germline values: CDR1 MGHDK, CDR2 SYGVNS. The CDR3 is 13 amino acids. V lost 8 bases and J 2 bases, leaving 12 bases between the germline ends. Some clones are missing from TCRdb's copy, which holds only in-frame ones; the method was immunoSEQ multiplex PCR. The table records 15,000 to 20,000 clones, approximately 78% of them present only once. The receptor's source is a man in his fifties or sixties with active or convalescent COVID-19. The genes are TRBV25-1 and TRBJ1-1; TRBD1 is a possible D gene (6 bases). The sequenced sample was peripheral blood. The CDR3 protein is CASGQTSNTEAFF. The CDR3 DNA reads TGTGCCAGCGGACAGACTTCAAACACTGAAGCTTTCTTT.